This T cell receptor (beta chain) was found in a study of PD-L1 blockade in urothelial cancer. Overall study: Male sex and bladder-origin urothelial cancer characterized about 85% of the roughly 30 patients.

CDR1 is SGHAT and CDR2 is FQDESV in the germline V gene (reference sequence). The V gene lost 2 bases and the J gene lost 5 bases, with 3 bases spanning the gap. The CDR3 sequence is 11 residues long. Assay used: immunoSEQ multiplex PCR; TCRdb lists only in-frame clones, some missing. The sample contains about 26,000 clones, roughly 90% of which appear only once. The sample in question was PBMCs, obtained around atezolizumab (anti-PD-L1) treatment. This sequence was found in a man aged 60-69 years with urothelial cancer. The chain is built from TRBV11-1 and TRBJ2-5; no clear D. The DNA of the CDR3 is TGTGCCAGCAGCTTATCGGAGACCCAGTACTTC. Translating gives CASSLSETQYF.